Listed here is a single TCR beta chain. Its antigen is as yet unknown. This sample is drawn from a study of cytomegalovirus exposure and HLA in healthy donors. Study information: Some 85 million unique TCRs from HLA-typed donors were held in an early data release. Study results and limitations: Being productive about 87% or about 30% of the time was typical of most TCR beta V segments in an earlier analysis. The sole available immune exposure information was CMV serostatus. Common viral pathogens (according to a later analysis) appeared linked to several of the most significant clusters.

The CDR3 length is 15 residues. V lost 3 bases and J lost 6, with 17 bases in between. The germline V gene has CDR1 KGHSH and CDR2 LQKENI. PCR primers comprised 60 Vbeta and 13 Jbeta primers. Repertoires were generated with immunoSEQ multiplex PCR, while TCRdb's copy carries only in-frame clones and drops some. Of approximately 150,000 clones detected, roughly 78% appear once; the ten largest clones hold around 3%. The receptor was derived from a female donor in good health and CMV-seronegative. Sequencing was performed on PBMCs. V usage is TRBV18 and J usage is TRBJ2-5; possible D gene TRBD1, 6 bases. CDR3 sequence (DNA): TGTGCCAGCTCACCGCAAGGGACAAAAGGAAAGACCCAGTACTTC. Its translation is CASSPQGTKGKTQYF. The full variable domain, completed using reference TRBV18 and TRBJ2-5, is NAGVMQNPRHLVRRRGQEARLRCSPMKGHSHVYWYRQLPEEGLKFMVYLQKENIIDESGMPKERFSAEFPKEGPSILRIQQVVRGDSAAYFCASSPQGTKGKTQYFGPGTRLLVL.